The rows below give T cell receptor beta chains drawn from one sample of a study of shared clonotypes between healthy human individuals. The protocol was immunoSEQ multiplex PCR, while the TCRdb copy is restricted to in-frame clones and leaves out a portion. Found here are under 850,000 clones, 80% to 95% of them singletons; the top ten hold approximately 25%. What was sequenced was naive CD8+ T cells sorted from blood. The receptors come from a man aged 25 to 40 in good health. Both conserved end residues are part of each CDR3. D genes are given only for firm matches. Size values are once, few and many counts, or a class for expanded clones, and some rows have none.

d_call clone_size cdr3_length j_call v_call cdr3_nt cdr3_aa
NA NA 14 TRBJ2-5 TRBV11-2 TGTGCCAGCAGCCGTTGGGAAATGGGCGAGACCCAGTACTTC CASSRWEMGETQYF
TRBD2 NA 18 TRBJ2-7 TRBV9 TGTGCCAGCAGCGTAGGGACTAGCGGGAGCCTCCACTCCTACGAGCAGTACTTC CASSVGTSGSLHSYEQYF
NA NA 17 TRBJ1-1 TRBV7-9 TGTGCCAGCAGCTTAGACCCCGGGAATGGGGTGAACACTGAAGCTTTCTTT CASSLDPGNGVNTEAFF
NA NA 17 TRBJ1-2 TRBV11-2 TGTGCCAGCACCCCGGACGGACTGTCGGCCCGCGGCTATGGCTACACCTTC CASTPDGLSARGYGYTF
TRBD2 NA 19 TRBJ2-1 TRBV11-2 TGTGCCAGCAGCTTAGACGGACTAGCGGGAGGGCCCCCCTACAATGAGCAGTTCTTC CASSLDGLAGGPPYNEQFF
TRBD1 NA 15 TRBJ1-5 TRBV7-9 TGTGCCAGCAGCTTATCGACAGGGCCAGATCAGCCCCAGCATTTT CASSLSTGPDQPQHF
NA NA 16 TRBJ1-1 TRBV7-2 TGTGCCAGCAGCTTACCCCGGGTAGAGATGAACACTGAAGCTTTCTTT CASSLPRVEMNTEAFF
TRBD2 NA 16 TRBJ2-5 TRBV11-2 TGTGCCAGCAGCTCACGCGCCGGGGGGGAGAGAGAGACCCAGTACTTC CASSSRAGGERETQYF
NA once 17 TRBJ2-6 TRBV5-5 TGTGCCAGCAGCTTCGAGTGGGGTTGGGTGGGGGCCAACGTCCTGACTTTC CASSFEWGWVGANVLTF
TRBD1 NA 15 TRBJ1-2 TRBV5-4 TGTGCCAGCAGGGAAATCGACAGGGGTGGGGATGGCTACACCTTC CASREIDRGGDGYTF
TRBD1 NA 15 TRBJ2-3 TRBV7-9 TGTGCCAGCAGGATCTCGGGGACAGGCTGGGATACGCAGTATTTT CASRISGTGWDTQYF
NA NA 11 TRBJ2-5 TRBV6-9 TGTGCCAGCAGTTACTTGGAGACCCAGTACTTC CASSYLETQYF
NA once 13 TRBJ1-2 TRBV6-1 TGTGCCAGCAGTGAGCGGCGGGGTTATGGCTACACCTTC CASSERRGYGYTF
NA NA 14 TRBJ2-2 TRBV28 TGTGCCAGCAGTAGCGGCGACAAAACCGGGGAGCTGTTTTTT CASSSGDKTGELFF
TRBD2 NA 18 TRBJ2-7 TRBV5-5 TGTGCCAGCAGCTTGAGGAGGGGTGCTAGCGGGAGGTACTACGAGCAGTACTTC CASSLRRGASGRYYEQYF
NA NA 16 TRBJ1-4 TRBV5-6 TGTGCCAGCAGCACAGGGCCAGGCTCGAGTTCCGAAAAACTGTTTTTT CASSTGPGSSSEKLFF
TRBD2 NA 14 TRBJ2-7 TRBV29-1 TGCAGCGCAAGACTAGCGGGAACTTCCTACGAGCAGTACTTC CSARLAGTSYEQYF
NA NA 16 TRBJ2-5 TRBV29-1 TGCAGCGTTGCCACCAACTCTAGCAGACACCAAGAGACCCAGTACTTC CSVATNSSRHQETQYF
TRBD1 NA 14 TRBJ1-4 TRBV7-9 TGTGCCAGCAGCAAAACAGGGGGCTTTGAAAAACTGTTTTTT CASSKTGGFEKLFF
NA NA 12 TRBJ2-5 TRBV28 TGTGCCAGCCCCCACCAGGGGGAGACCCAGTACTTC CASPHQGETQYF
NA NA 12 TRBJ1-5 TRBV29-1 TGCAGCGTGGACTTTGAAGGTCAGCCCCAGCATTTT CSVDFEGQPQHF
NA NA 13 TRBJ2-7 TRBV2 TGTGCCAGCATGGACGGACAATTCTACGAGCAGTACTTC CASMDGQFYEQYF
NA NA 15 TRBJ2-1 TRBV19 TGTGCCAGTAGTATTCCTTTCAGCCCCTACAATGAGCAGTTCTTC CASSIPFSPYNEQFF
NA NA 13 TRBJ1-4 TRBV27 TGTGCCAGCAGTTTATACACGGAGGGACCGCTGTTTTTT CASSLYTEGPLFF
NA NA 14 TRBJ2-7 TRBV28 TGTGCCAGCAGTCCGGGGGACAGCTCCTACGAGCAGTACTTC CASSPGDSSYEQYF
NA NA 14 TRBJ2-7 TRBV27 TGTGCCAGCAGTTTATTAGAGGCTTTCCACGAGCAGTACTTC CASSLLEAFHEQYF
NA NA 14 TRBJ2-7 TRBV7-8 TGTGCCAGCAGCCTACAGGGCCCCATCTACGAGCAGTACTTC CASSLQGPIYEQYF
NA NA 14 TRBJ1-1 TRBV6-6 TGTGCCAGCAGTCTGGCGGGGGGGAACACTGAAGCTTTCTTT CASSLAGGNTEAFF
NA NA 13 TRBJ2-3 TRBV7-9 TGTGCCAGCAGCCAGGACTCCACAGATACGCAGTATTTT CASSQDSTDTQYF
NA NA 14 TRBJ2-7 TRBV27 TGTGCCAGCAGCCTCCGGGACAACTCCTACGAGCAGTACTTC CASSLRDNSYEQYF
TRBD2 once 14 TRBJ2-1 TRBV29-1 TGCAGCGCTGCTGGACTAGCGGCATACAATGAGCAGTTCTTC CSAAGLAAYNEQFF
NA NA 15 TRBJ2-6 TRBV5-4 TGTGCCAGCAGCTTGGTGGGCTCTGGGGCCAACGTCCTGACTTTC CASSLVGSGANVLTF
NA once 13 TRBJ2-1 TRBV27 TGTGCCAGCAGTTTAGCTGGCTTCAATGAGCAGTTCTTC CASSLAGFNEQFF
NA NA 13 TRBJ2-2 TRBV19 TGTGCCAGTTGCGTATGGAACACCGGGGAGCTGTTTTTT CASCVWNTGELFF
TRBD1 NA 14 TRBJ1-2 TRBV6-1 TGTGCCAGCATGGGAGGGGGCAATGACTATGGCTACACCTTC CASMGGGNDYGYTF
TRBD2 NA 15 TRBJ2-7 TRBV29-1 TGCAGCGTTGGCGCGGGCCTAGCGGGAGCCTACGAGCAGTACTTC CSVGAGLAGAYEQYF
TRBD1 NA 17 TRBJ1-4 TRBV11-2 TGTGCCAGCAGCACCTCAACAGGGGGCGAGCTCGATGAAAAACTGTTTTTT CASSTSTGGELDEKLFF
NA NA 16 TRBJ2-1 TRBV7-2 TGTGCCAGCAGCTTATTCGGGGCCCCCTCCTACAATGAGCAGTTCTTC CASSLFGAPSYNEQFF